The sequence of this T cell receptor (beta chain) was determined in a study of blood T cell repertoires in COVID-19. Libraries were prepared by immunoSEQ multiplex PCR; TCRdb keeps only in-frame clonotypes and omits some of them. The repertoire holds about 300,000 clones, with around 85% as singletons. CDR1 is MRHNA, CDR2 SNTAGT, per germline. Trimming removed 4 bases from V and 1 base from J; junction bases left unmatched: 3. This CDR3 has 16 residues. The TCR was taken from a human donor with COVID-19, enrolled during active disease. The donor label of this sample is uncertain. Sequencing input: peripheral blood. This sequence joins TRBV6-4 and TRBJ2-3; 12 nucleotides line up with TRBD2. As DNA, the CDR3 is TGTGCCAGCAGTGCCGGGACTAGCGGGCGCACAGATACGCAGTATTTT. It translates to CASSAGTSGRTDTQYF.